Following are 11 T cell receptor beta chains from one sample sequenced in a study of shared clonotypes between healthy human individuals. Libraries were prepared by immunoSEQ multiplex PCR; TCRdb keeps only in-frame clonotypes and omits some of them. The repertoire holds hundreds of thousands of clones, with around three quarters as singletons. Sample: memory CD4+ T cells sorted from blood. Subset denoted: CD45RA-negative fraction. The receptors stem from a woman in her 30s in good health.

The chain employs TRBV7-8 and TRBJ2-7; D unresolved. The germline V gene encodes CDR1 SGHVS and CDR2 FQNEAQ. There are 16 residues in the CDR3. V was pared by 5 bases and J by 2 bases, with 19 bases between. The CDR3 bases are TGTGCCAGCAGCAGTGCTGCTCCGACGTCCCCCTACGAGCAGTACTTC. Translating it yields CASSSAAPTSPYEQYF.

The CDR3 nucleotides read TGTGCCAGTAGACAGAGCTCTGGAAACACCATATATTTT. Protein sequence: CASRQSSGNTIYF. V usage is TRBV19 and J usage is TRBJ1-3; no reliable D call. The CDR3 covers 13 residues. Between the trimmed V and J ends, which lost 6 bases and 0 bases, there was a span of 6 bases. Germline CDR1 reads LNHDA; CDR2 reads SQIVND (reference sequence).

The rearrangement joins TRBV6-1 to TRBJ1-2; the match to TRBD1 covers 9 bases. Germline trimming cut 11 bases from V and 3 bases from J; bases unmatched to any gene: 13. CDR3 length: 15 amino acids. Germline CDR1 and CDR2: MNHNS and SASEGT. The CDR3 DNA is TGTGCCGGCGGCCGGGGGACAGGGCGCTACTATGGCTACACCTTC. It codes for CAGGRGTGRYYGYTF.

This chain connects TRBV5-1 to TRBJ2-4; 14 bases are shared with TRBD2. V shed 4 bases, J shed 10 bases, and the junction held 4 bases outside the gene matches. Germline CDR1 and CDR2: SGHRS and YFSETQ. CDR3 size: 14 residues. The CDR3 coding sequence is TGCGCCAGCAGCGAGACTAGCGGGAGGGGGATTCAGTACTTC. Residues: CASSETSGRGIQYF. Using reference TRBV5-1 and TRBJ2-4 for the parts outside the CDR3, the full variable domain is KAGVTQTPRYLIKTRGQQVTLSCSPISGHRSVSWYQQTPGQGLQFLFEYFSETQRNKGNFPGRFSGRQFSNSRSEMNVSTLELGDSALYLCASSETSGRGIQYFGAGTRLSVL.

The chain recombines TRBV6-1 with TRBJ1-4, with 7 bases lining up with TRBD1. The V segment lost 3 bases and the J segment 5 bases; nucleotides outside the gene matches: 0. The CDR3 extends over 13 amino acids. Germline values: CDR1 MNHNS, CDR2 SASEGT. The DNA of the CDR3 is TGTGCCAGCAGTGAGACAGGGAATGAAAAACTGTTTTTT. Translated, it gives CASSETGNEKLFF.

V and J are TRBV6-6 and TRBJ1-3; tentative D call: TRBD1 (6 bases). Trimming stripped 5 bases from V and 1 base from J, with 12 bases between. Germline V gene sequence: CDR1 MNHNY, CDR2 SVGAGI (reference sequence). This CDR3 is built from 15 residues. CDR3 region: CASSRARGSGNTIYF. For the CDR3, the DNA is TGTGCCAGCAGTAGGGCCAGGGGATCTGGAAACACCATATATTTT.

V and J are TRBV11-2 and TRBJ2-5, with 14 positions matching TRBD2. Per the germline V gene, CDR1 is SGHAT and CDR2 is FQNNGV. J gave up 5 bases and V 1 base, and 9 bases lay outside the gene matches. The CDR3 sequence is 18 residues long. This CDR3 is CASSLALGLAGDTETQYF. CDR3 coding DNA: TGTGCCAGCAGCTTAGCTCTGGGACTAGCGGGAGACACGGAGACCCAGTACTTC.

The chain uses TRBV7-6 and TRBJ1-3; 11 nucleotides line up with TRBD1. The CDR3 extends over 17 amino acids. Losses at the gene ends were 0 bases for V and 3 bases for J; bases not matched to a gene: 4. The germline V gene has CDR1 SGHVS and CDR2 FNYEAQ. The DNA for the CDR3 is TGTGCCAGCAGCTTAGCGCCCGGGACAGGGGGTGGAAACACCATATATTTT. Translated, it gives CASSLAPGTGGGNTIYF.

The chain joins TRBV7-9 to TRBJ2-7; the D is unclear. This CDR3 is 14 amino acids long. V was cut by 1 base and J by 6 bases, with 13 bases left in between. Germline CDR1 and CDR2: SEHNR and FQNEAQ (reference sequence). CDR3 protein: CASSLGKTVREQYF. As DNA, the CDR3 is TGTGCCAGCAGCTTAGGGAAGACCGTACGCGAGCAGTACTTC.

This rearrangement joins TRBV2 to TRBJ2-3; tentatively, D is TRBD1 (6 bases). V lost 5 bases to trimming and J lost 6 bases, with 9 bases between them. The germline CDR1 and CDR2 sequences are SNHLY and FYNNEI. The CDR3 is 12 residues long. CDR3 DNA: TGTGCCAGCAGTAGGGACATGGATACGCAGTATTTT. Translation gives CASSRDMDTQYF.

The CDR3 coding sequence is TGCGCCAGCAGCCACCCTGAGAGCGTCAATAGCACAGATACGCAGTATTTT. This sequence encodes CASSHPESVNSTDTQYF. The gene calls are TRBV4-1 and TRBJ2-3, with D hard to call. Per germline, CDR1 MGHRA and CDR2 YSYEKL. Deletions cut 3 bases from V and 0 bases from J, with 16 bases between. The CDR3 consists of 17 residues.